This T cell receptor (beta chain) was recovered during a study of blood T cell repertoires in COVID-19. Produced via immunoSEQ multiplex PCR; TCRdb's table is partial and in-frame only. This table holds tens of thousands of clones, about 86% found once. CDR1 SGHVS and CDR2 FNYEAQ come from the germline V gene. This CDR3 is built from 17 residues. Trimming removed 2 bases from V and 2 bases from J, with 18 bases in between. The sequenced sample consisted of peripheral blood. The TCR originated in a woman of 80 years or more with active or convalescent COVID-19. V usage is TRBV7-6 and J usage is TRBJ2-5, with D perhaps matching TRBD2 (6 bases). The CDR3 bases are TGTGCCAGCAGCTTAAATGCAGCGGGCGTCACTCAAGAGACCCAGTACTTC. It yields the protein CASSLNAAGVTQETQYF.